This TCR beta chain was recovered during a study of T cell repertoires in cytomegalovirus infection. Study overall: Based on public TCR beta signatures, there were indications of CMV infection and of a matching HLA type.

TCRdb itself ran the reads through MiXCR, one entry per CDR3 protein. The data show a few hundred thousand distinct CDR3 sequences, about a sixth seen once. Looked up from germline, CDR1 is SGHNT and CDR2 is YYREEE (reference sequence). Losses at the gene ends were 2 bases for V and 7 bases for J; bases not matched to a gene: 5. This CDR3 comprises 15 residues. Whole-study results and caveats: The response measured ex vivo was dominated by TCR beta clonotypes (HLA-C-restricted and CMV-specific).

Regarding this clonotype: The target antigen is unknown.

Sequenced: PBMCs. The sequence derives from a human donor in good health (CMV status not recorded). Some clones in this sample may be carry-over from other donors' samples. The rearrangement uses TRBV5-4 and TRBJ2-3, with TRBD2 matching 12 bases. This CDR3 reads CASSFLAGGRNTQYF. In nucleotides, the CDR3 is TGTGCCAGCAGCTTCCTAGCGGGGGGGCGGAATACGCAGTATTTT.